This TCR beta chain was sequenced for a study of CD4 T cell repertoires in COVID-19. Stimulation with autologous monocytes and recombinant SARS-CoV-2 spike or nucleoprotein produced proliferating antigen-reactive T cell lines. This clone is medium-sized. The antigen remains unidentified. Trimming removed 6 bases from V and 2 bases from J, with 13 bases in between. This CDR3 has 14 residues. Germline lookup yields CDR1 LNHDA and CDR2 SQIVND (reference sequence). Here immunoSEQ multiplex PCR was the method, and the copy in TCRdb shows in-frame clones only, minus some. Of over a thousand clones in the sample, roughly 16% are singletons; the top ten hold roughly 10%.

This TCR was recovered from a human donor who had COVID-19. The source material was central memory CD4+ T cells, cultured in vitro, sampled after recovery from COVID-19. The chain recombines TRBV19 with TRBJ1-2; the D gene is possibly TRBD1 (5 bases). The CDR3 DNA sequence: TGTGCCAGTAGGCGGGGGTATAGCAACTATGGCTACACCTTC. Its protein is CASRRGYSNYGYTF. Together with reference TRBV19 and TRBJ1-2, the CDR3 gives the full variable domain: DGGITQSPKYLFRKEGQNVTLSCEQNLNHDAMYWYRQDPGQGLRLIYYSQIVNDFQKGDIAEGYSVSREKKESFPLTVTSAQKNPTAFYLCASRRGYSNYGYTFGSGTRLTVV.